Shown below are 18 T cell receptor beta chains from a single sample sequenced in a study of T cell responses to AZD1222 COVID-19 vaccine. Clones were read by immunoSEQ multiplex PCR, and TCRdb kept only the in-frame ones, dropping some. Among 130,000 or so clones listed, 94% were seen once. Material: peripheral blood, obtained on day 0 of AZD1222 vaccination. The receptors come from an adult in good health.

This clone was counted once. This chain uses TRBV2 with TRBJ1-4, with TRBD1 matching 7 bases. The CDR3 is made up of 16 amino acids. The germline gives CDR1 SNHLY, CDR2 FYNNEI. The V gene end was trimmed by 6 bases and the J gene end by 3 bases; junction bases not matched to a gene: 10. The CDR3 loop reads CASSRRRGLSNEKLFF. The DNA for the CDR3 is TGTGCCAGCAGCCGAAGGAGGGGGCTGTCTAATGAAAAACTGTTTTTT.

V gene TRBV11-2 combines with J gene TRBJ1-6; D is unclear. This CDR3 contains 17 residues. The V gene's germline CDR1 is SGHAT and CDR2 FQNNGV. V was shortened by 8 bases and J by 5 bases, with 22 bases between the two germline ends. CDR3 sequence (DNA): TGTGCCAGCTGCCGCCTCCAGACCCGGTTTAATAATTCACCCCTCCACTTT. Translated: CASCRLQTRFNNSPLHF. The entire variable domain, with the rest obtained from reference TRBV11-2 and TRBJ1-6, is as follows: EAGVAQSPRYKIIEKRQSVAFWCNPISGHATLYWYQQILGQGPKLLIQFQNNGVVDDSQLPKDRFSAERLKGVDSTLKIQPAKLEDSAVYLCASCRLQTRFNNSPLHFGNGTRLTVT.

The V gene is TRBV20-1, the J gene TRBJ1-4; D gene uncertain. This CDR3 region has 11 residues. Germline lookup yields CDR1 DFQATT and CDR2 SNEGSKA (reference sequence). V gave up 0 bases and J gave up 6 bases, with 2 bases separating them. The CDR3 sequence: CSARDDEKLFF. DNA of the CDR3: TGCAGTGCTAGAGATGATGAAAAACTGTTTTTT.

The CDR3 nucleotides read TGTGCCAGCACCCCGGGGGGGACGCCTGAAGCTTTCTTT. Translated: CASTPGGTPEAFF. The rearrangement links TRBV12-3 or TRBV12-4 to TRBJ1-1; D might be TRBD1 (5 bases). V shed 7 bases and J shed 6 bases, with 15 bases lying between them. The CDR3 extends over 13 amino acids.

The rearrangement uses TRBV28 and TRBJ1-2; no clear D gene. The CDR3 loop spans 14 amino acids. The V and J ends lost 7 bases and 4 bases respectively, with 16 bases between them. CDR1 is MDHEN, CDR2 SYDVKM, per germline. The DNA of the CDR3 is TGTGCCAGCATTACGTTGGGGAATTCCTATGGCTACACCTTC. It codes for CASITLGNSYGYTF.

This clone occurred a few times. The rearrangement joins TRBV4-3 to TRBJ2-5; TRBD1 aligns across 8 bases. Germline V CDR1 and CDR2: LGHNA, YSLEER. This CDR3 contains 15 residues. The V segment lost 3 bases and the J segment 7 bases; nucleotides outside the gene matches: 10. The CDR3 nucleotides are TGCGCCAGCAGCCAGCAGGGGGCTGGAGCGGGGACCCAGTACTTC. It is translated as CASSQQGAGAGTQYF.

The V call is TRBV18, the J call TRBJ1-2, with D tentatively TRBD1 (5 bases). This CDR3 region has 14 residues. Deletions cut 3 bases from V and 8 bases from J, with 16 bases between. CDR1 and CDR2 (germline): KGHSH, LQKENI. The CDR3 region has the DNA TGTGCCAGCTCACCTACGGACATCGGCAGGGGCTACACCTTC. Amino acid sequence: CASSPTDIGRGYTF.

The V and J genes are TRBV27 and TRBJ1-5; possible D gene TRBD1, 5 bases. Trimming took off 6 bases at V and 1 base at J, with 16 bases between the two ends. The V gene's germline CDR1 is MNHEY and CDR2 SMNVEV (reference sequence). CDR3 size: 16 residues. CDR3 in amino acids: CASRTTGTKSNQPQHF. As DNA, the CDR3 is TGTGCCAGCAGGACCACCGGGACCAAGAGCAATCAGCCCCAGCATTTT.

This sequence joins TRBV6-1 and TRBJ1-5, with a weak D call TRBD1 (6 bases). The germline gives CDR1 MNHNS, CDR2 SASEGT. The CDR3 has 16 residues. Trimming took 4 bases from V and 0 from J, leaving 13 bases between them. The CDR3, as DNA: TGTGCCAGCAGTGTACATAAACAGGGTAGCAATCAGCCCCAGCATTTT. It encodes CASSVHKQGSNQPQHF.

The chain couples TRBV6-6 to TRBJ1-1, with TRBD1 matching over 7 bases. Per the germline V gene, CDR1 is MNHNY and CDR2 is SVGAGI (reference sequence). Germline trimming cut 7 bases from V and 6 bases from J; bases unmatched to any gene: 8. The CDR3 contains 13 residues. The CDR3 protein is CASKLQGTAEAFF. The CDR3 region has the DNA TGTGCCAGCAAACTACAGGGGACGGCTGAAGCTTTCTTT.

This chain connects TRBV10-1 to TRBJ1-3, with a weak D call TRBD1 (5 bases). Germline V gene lookup returns CDR1 WNHNN and CDR2 SYGVQD (reference sequence). The CDR3 totals 18 residues. V lost 7 bases and J lost 3, with 25 bases in between. The CDR3 bases are TGCGCCAGCAACCCCTACTTCCCAGGGAGGTCCGGTGGAAACACCATATATTTT. Translation gives CASNPYFPGRSGGNTIYF.

The gene calls are TRBV19 and TRBJ1-2; weak D call: TRBD1 (5 bases). From germline, CDR1 is LNHDA and CDR2 SQIVND (reference sequence). Trimming removed 3 bases at V and 4 bases at J, with 12 bases between. CDR3 length: 14 residues. CDR3 nucleotides: TGTGCCAGTAGTATCGACAGTGCAGGCTATGGCTACACCTTC. Translation: CASSIDSAGYGYTF.

CDR3 DNA sequence: TGTGCCAGTAGTCAAAACACAGGGGTCTACGAGCAGTACTTC. Translation gives CASSQNTGVYEQYF. The J gene is TRBJ2-7, the V gene TRBV19, with 7 nucleotides matching TRBD1. From germline, CDR1 is LNHDA and CDR2 SQIVND (reference sequence). CDR3 size: 14 residues. The V segment lost 5 bases and the J segment 3 bases; nucleotides outside the gene matches: 7.

V is TRBV4-1 and J is TRBJ1-5; D may be TRBD1 (6 bases). CDR1 is MGHRA and CDR2 is YSYEKL in the germline V gene. The CDR3 consists of 15 residues. V lost 4 bases and J lost 1, with 11 bases in between. CDR3 in DNA: TGCGCCAGCAGCCCCCGAGGGGGGAGCAATCAGCCCCAGCATTTT. Its translation: CASSPRGGSNQPQHF.

The chain has TRBV27 and TRBJ1-2; 7 bases are a match to TRBD1. Looked up from germline, CDR1 is MNHEY and CDR2 is SMNVEV (reference sequence). The V and J ends lost 0 bases and 2 bases, in that order; junction bases with no gene match: 3. The CDR3 runs 15 residues. CDR3 nucleotides: TGTGCCAGCAGTTTATCGGGGACAGCAAACTATGGCTACACCTTC. Translated: CASSLSGTANYGYTF.

The CDR3 DNA follows: TGTGCCAGCAGTCGAACTGGCGCACTTTACAATGAGCAGTTCTTC. Amino acids: CASSRTGALYNEQFF. The J gene is TRBJ2-1, the V gene TRBV5-8; D ambiguous. The CDR3 consists of 15 residues. Trimming stripped 5 bases from V and 4 bases from J, with 16 bases between. CDR1 and CDR2 (germline): SGHTS, YDEGEE.

V gene TRBV9 combines with J gene TRBJ2-1; D uncertain. The CDR3 has 14 residues. Germline V gene lookup returns CDR1 SGDLS and CDR2 YYNGEE. The germline V and J ends were trimmed by 4 bases and 4 bases, with 12 bases remaining between them. The CDR3 here is CASSPTVAYNEQFF. CDR3 DNA: TGTGCCAGCAGCCCCACTGTCGCGTACAATGAGCAGTTCTTC. The full variable domain, with the rest looked up from reference TRBV9 and TRBJ2-1, is DSGVTQTPKHLITATGQRVTLRCSPRSGDLSVYWYQQSLDQGLQFLIQYYNGEERAKGNILERFSAQQFPDLHSELNLSSLELGDSALYFCASSPTVAYNEQFFGPGTRLTVL.

The gene calls are TRBV24-1 and TRBJ2-3; no reliable D call. The CDR3 is made up of 14 amino acids. Germline values: CDR1 KGHDR, CDR2 SFDVKD. V was cut by 2 bases and J by 2 bases, with 7 bases left in between. CDR3 bases: TGTGCCACCAGTGATTGGGGTCCCACAGATACGCAGTATTTT. This sequence encodes CATSDWGPTDTQYF.